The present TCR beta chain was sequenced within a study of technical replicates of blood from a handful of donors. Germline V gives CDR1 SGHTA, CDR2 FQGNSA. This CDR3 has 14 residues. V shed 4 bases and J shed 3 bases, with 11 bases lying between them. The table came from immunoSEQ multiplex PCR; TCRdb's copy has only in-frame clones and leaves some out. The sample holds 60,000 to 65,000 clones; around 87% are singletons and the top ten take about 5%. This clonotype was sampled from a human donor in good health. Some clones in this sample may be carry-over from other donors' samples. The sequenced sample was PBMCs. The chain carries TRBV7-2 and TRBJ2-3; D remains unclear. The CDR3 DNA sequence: TGTGCCAGCAGCTCCCGGGTAGTGACAGATACGCAGTATTTT. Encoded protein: CASSSRVVTDTQYF. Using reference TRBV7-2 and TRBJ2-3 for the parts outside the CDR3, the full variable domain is GAGVSQSPSNKVTEKGKDVELRCDPISGHTALYWYRQSLGQGLEFLIYFQGNSAPDKSGLPSDRFSAERTGGSVSTLTIQRTQQEDSAVYLCASSSRVVTDTQYFGPGTRLTVL.